Each of the 17 T cell receptor beta chains below was sequenced from the same sample in a study of shared clonotypes between healthy human individuals. Clones were sequenced by immunoSEQ multiplex PCR, and TCRdb holds only the in-frame ones, with some missing. The data hold roughly 570,000 clones, with about 98% observed a single time. CD45RO-negative, CCR7-positively selected cells formed the naive CD8 fraction, excluding terminally differentiated effector memory CD45RA+ cells. Sequencing used naive CD8+ T cells sorted from blood. All receptors come from a man aged 25-40 years in good health.

V is TRBV7-6 and J is TRBJ1-2; the D is unclear. Germline V lookup: CDR1 SGHVS, CDR2 FNYEAQ. The V and J ends lost 1 base and 0 bases respectively, with 9 bases between them. CDR3 length: 15 amino acids. Written as DNA, the CDR3 is TGTGCCAGCAGCTTAGAGCAGACCGCTAACTATGGCTACACCTTC. Translated: CASSLEQTANYGYTF.

V gene TRBV9 combines with J gene TRBJ2-5; D remains unclear. From germline, CDR1 is SGDLS and CDR2 YYNGEE. This CDR3 has 14 amino acids. The V gene lost 4 bases and the J gene lost 2 bases, with 12 bases spanning the gap. The CDR3 sequence is CASSLGRSQETQYF. CDR3 nucleotide sequence: TGTGCCAGCAGCCTAGGACGGAGTCAAGAGACCCAGTACTTC. Based on the CDR3 plus reference TRBV9 and TRBJ2-5, the full variable domain is DSGVTQTPKHLITATGQRVTLRCSPRSGDLSVYWYQQSLDQGLQFLIQYYNGEERAKGNILERFSAQQFPDLHSELNLSSLELGDSALYFCASSLGRSQETQYFGPGTRLLVL.

This chain joins TRBV7-2 and TRBJ1-5, with 7 bases aligning to TRBD1. J was trimmed by 5 bases and V by 3 bases; bases with no gene match: 7. The germline gives CDR1 SGHTA, CDR2 FQGNSA. The CDR3 has 15 residues. The CDR3 nucleotides read TGTGCCAGCAGCTTGGTGCAGGGGGGCGATCAGCCCCAGCATTTT. Residues: CASSLVQGGDQPQHF.

This clone was detected only once. Other nucleotide sequences in the sample specify the same CDR3. The rearrangement joins TRBV11-2 to TRBJ2-3, with unresolved D. Germline lookup yields CDR1 SGHAT and CDR2 FQNNGV. This CDR3 region has 12 residues. V was clipped by 2 bases and J by 3 bases, with 3 bases between them. CDR3 DNA sequence: TGTGCCAGCAGCTTACGAACAGATACGCAGTATTTT. This sequence encodes CASSLRTDTQYF.

V gene TRBV27 combines with J gene TRBJ2-1; 8 nucleotides line up with TRBD2. The CDR3 is 16 residues long. The J segment lost 9 bases and the V segment lost 0 bases, leaving 10 bases of the junction unmatched. The V gene's germline CDR1 is MNHEY and CDR2 SMNVEV (reference sequence). CDR3 loop: CASSLSAGTSWVEQFF. For the CDR3, the DNA is TGTGCCAGCAGTTTATCTGCCGGGACTAGTTGGGTTGAGCAGTTCTTC.

The chain couples TRBV30 to TRBJ1-3; no reliable D call. With 2 bases removed from V and 2 bases from J, the gap between germline ends came to 7 bases. Germline CDR1 GTSNPN, CDR2 SVGIG (reference sequence). The CDR3 contains 13 residues. DNA for the CDR3: TGTGCCTGGAGTAAGGCAGCTGGAAACACCATATATTTT. Residues: CAWSKAAGNTIYF.

This clone occurred once. The V gene is TRBV29-1, the J gene TRBJ1-2; D gene ambiguous. V was pared by 4 bases and J by 7 bases, with 10 bases between. This CDR3 comprises 11 residues. In germline, CDR1 is SQVTM, CDR2 ANQGSEA. CDR3 in amino acids: CSVGQATGYTF. The DNA for the CDR3 is TGCAGCGTTGGGCAAGCAACTGGCTACACCTTC. The full variable domain, its missing parts supplied by reference TRBV29-1 and TRBJ1-2, is SAVISQKPSRDICQRGTSLTIQCQVDSQVTMMFWYRQQPGQSLTLIATANQGSEATYESGFVIDKFPISRPNLTFSTLTVSNMSPEDSSIYLCSVGQATGYTFGSGTRLTVV.

This chain connects TRBV7-3 to TRBJ2-7; the D gene is possibly TRBD1 (5 bases). Germline V lookup: CDR1 SGHTA, CDR2 FQGTGA. The CDR3 is made up of 17 amino acids. V was pared by 1 base and J by 3 bases, with 19 bases between. The DNA for the CDR3 is TGTGCCAGCAGCTTAAAGGCCCTCTACGACAGACTCTACGAGCAGTACTTC. Protein: CASSLKALYDRLYEQYF. Variable domain in full (rest from reference TRBV7-3 and TRBJ2-7): GAGVSQTPSNKVTEKGKYVELRCDPISGHTALYWYRQSLGQGPEFLIYFQGTGAADDSGLPNDRFFAVRPEGSVSTLKIQRTERGDSAVYLCASSLKALYDRLYEQYFGPGTRLTVT.

This sequence joins TRBV18 and TRBJ1-1; D uncertain. V was trimmed by 2 bases and J by 3 bases, leaving 13 bases between them. Looked up from germline, CDR1 is KGHSH and CDR2 is LQKENI. This CDR3 region has 15 residues. CDR3 loop: CASSPSPPGYTEAFF. The CDR3 nucleotides are TGTGCCAGCTCACCATCGCCCCCTGGGTACACTGAAGCTTTCTTT.

The chain combines TRBV4-1 with TRBJ2-7; TRBD1 is a possible D gene (5 bases). Germline assignment: CDR1 MGHRA and CDR2 YSYEKL. There are 14 residues in the CDR3. V lost 1 base, J lost 5 bases, and 12 bases lay in between. The CDR3: CASSQAPGWDEQYF. Written as DNA, the CDR3 is TGCGCCAGCAGCCAAGCCCCAGGGTGGGACGAGCAGTACTTC.

The gene calls are TRBV6-5 and TRBJ2-7, with D unclear. V was trimmed by 4 bases and J by 2 bases, leaving 9 bases between them. This CDR3 has 13 residues. The germline V gene has CDR1 MNHEY and CDR2 SVGAGI. The CDR3 sequence is CASSLSPTYEQYF. CDR3 DNA: TGTGCCAGCAGTTTATCCCCAACCTACGAGCAGTACTTC.

This chain links TRBV7-9 with TRBJ2-2; 13 bases fit TRBD2. J was trimmed by 0 bases and V by 4 bases; bases with no gene match: 8. This CDR3 is 19 amino acids long. Germline V CDR1 and CDR2: SEHNR, FQNEAQ (reference sequence). CDR3: CASSSGLAGSSANTGELFF. The CDR3 DNA sequence: TGTGCCAGCAGCTCGGGACTAGCGGGATCCTCCGCGAACACCGGGGAGCTGTTTTTT.

The chain carries TRBV28 and TRBJ2-1, with D possibly being TRBD1 or TRBD2 (6 bases each). Trimming took off 3 bases at V and 0 bases at J, with 12 bases between the two ends. Germline CDR1 MDHEN, CDR2 SYDVKM. The CDR3 has 16 residues. Here the CDR3 reads CASSFSGDNSYNEQFF. The CDR3 nucleotides read TGTGCCAGCAGTTTCTCGGGGGACAACTCCTACAATGAGCAGTTCTTC.

The V call is TRBV6-6, the J call TRBJ2-3; D not certain. V lost 2 bases to trimming and J lost 3 bases, with 12 bases between them. Germline loops: CDR1 MNHNY, CDR2 SVGAGI (reference sequence). The CDR3 has 15 amino acids. CDR3 sequence reads: CASSYRSIITDTQYF. The CDR3 DNA reads TGTGCCAGCAGTTACAGGTCGATCATTACAGATACGCAGTATTTT.

DNA for the CDR3: TGTGCCAGCAGTTTCGACGCGAGCTCGGTGATCAGCTCTGGAAACACCATATATTTT. Protein sequence: CASSFDASSVISSGNTIYF. The V and J genes are TRBV28 and TRBJ1-3; D is undetermined. The CDR3 consists of 19 residues. V was pared by 3 bases and J by 0 bases, with 21 bases between. Germline assignment: CDR1 MDHEN and CDR2 SYDVKM.

This clone was seen once. J is TRBJ2-7 and V is TRBV11-2; 8 bases are a match to TRBD1. Losses at the gene ends were 1 base for V and 7 bases for J; bases not matched to a gene: 6. Germline V gene lookup returns CDR1 SGHAT and CDR2 FQNNGV. The CDR3 is 14 residues long. The CDR3 protein is CASSLVQGAGEQYF. The CDR3 DNA sequence: TGTGCCAGCAGCTTAGTCCAGGGGGCAGGGGAGCAGTACTTC.

V usage is TRBV5-1 and J usage is TRBJ2-7; the D gene is possibly TRBD1 (5 bases). Trimming cost V 5 bases and J 1 base, with 10 bases left between them. The germline V gene has CDR1 SGHRS and CDR2 YFSETQ. The CDR3 is made up of 13 amino acids. For the CDR3, the DNA is TGCGCCAGCAGACCTACAGGATCCTACGAGCAGTACTTC. As protein: CASRPTGSYEQYF.